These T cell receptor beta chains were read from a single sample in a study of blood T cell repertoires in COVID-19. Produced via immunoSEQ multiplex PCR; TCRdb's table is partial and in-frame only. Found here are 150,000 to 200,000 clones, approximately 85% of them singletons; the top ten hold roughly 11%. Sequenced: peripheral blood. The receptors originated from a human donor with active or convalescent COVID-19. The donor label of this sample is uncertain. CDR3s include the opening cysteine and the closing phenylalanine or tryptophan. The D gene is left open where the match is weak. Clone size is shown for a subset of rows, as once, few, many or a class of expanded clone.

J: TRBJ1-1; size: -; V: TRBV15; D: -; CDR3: CATSRDPGLGTEAFF; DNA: TGTGCCACCAGCAGAGATCCGGGTTTGGGCACTGAAGCTTTCTTT
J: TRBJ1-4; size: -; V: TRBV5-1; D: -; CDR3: CASSLQSGSANEKLFF; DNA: TGCGCCAGCAGCTTGCAGTCGGGTTCAGCTAATGAAAAACTGTTTTTT
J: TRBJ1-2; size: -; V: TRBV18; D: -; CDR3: CASSPETAYGYTF; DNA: TGTGCCAGCTCACCGGAGACGGCGTATGGCTACACCTTC
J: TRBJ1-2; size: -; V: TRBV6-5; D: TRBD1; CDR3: CASSKDRGGYGYTF; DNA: TGTGCCAGCAGCAAAGACAGGGGAGGGTATGGCTACACCTTC
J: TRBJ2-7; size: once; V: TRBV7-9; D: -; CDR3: CASSSSRRAYEQYF; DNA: TGTGCCAGCAGCTCCAGCCGGCGGGCCTACGAGCAGTACTTC
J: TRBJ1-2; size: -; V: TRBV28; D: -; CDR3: CASSLGAINYGYTF; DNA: TGTGCCAGCAGTTTAGGTGCGATTAACTATGGCTACACCTTC
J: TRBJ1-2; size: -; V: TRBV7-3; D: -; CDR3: CASSPSDMSGYTF; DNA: TGTGCCAGCAGCCCTTCGGACATGTCGGGCTACACCTTC
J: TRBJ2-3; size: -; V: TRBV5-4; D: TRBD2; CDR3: CASSLKLAGGQTDTQYF; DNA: TGTGCCAGCAGCTTGAAGCTAGCGGGAGGCCAAACAGATACGCAGTATTTT
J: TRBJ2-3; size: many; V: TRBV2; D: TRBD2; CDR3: CASRPLAGGPSSPDTQYF; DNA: TGTGCCAGCAGACCACTAGCGGGAGGACCTTCATCCCCAGATACGCAGTATTTT
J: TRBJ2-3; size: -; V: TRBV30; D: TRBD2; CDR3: CAWSVRSSGFTDTQYF; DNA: TGTGCCTGGAGTGTACGGTCTAGCGGGTTCACAGATACGCAGTATTTT
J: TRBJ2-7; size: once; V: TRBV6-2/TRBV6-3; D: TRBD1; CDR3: CASSSQGAENEQYF; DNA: TGTGCCAGCAGTTCACAGGGGGCGGAAAACGAGCAGTACTTC
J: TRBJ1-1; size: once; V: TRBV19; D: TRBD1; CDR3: CASSPDRASHTEAFF; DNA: TGTGCCAGTTCCCCGGACAGGGCGAGCCACACTGAAGCTTTCTTT
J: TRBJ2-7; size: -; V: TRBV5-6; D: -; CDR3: CASSLWRQHYYEQYF; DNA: TGTGCCAGCAGCTTGTGGCGTCAGCACTACTACGAGCAGTACTTC
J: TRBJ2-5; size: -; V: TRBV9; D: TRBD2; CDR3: CASSVESSGLETQYF; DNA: TGTGCCAGCAGCGTAGAGTCTAGCGGGTTGGAGACCCAGTACTTC
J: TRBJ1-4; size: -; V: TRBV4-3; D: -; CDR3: CASSQDTGGSEKLFF; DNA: TGCGCCAGCAGCCAAGATACGGGGGGCTCTGAAAAACTGTTTTTT
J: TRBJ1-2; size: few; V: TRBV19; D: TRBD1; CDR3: CASSIGALGQSNYGYTF; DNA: TGTGCCAGTAGTATAGGGGCCCTGGGACAGTCTAACTATGGCTACACCTTC
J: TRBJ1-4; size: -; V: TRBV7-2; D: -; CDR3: CASSERDSNEKLFF; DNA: TGTGCCAGCAGCGAACGAGACAGTAATGAAAAACTGTTTTTT
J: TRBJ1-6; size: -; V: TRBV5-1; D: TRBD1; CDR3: CASSLKDRGDYYNSPLHF; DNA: TGCGCCAGCAGCTTAAAGGACAGGGGCGACTACTATAATTCACCCCTCCACTTT
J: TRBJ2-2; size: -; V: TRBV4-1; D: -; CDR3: CASSQDGAAGELFF; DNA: TGCGCCAGCAGCCAAGATGGCGCAGCGGGGGAGCTGTTTTTT
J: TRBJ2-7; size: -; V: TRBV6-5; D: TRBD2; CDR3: CASSYLSGSTYEQYF; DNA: TGTGCCAGCAGTTACCTGAGCGGGAGTACCTACGAGCAGTACTTC
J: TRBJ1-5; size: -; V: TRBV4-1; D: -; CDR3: CASTPGPPVGANQPQHF; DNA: TGCGCCAGCACCCCTGGTCCCCCAGTGGGGGCCAATCAGCCCCAGCATTTT
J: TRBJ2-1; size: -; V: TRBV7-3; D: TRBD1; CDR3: CASSLMGQRQNNEQFF; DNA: TGTGCCAGCAGCTTAATGGGACAGAGGCAAAACAATGAGCAGTTCTTC
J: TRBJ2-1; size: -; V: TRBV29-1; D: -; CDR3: CSVDFSGNEQFF; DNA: TGCAGCGTTGATTTTTCGGGGAATGAGCAGTTCTTC
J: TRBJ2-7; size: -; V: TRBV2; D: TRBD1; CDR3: CASSVGQGYEQYF; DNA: TGTGCCAGCAGTGTCGGACAGGGGTACGAGCAGTACTTC
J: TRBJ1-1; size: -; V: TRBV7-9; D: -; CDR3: CASSFLQGTEAFF; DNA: TGTGCCAGCAGCTTCCTACAGGGAACTGAAGCTTTCTTT
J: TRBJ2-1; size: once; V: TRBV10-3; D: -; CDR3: CAISVPGGTQAYNEQFF; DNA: TGTGCCATCAGTGTCCCCGGCGGGACTCAAGCATACAATGAGCAGTTCTTC
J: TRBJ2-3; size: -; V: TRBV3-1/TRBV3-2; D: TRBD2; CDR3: CASSQVLAGGTDTQYF; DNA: TGTGCCAGCAGCCAAGTCCTAGCGGGGGGGACAGATACGCAGTATTTT
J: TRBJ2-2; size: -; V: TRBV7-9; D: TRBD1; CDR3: CASSYPDRAVTGELFF; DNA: TGTGCCAGCAGCTACCCTGACAGGGCGGTCACCGGGGAGCTGTTTTTT
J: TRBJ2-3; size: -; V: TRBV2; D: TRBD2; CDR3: CATQALANTDTQYF; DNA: TGTGCCACACAGGCACTAGCGAACACAGATACGCAGTATTTT
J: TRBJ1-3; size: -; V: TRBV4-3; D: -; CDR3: CASSQDLQAGNTIYF; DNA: TGCGCCAGCAGCCAAGATCTTCAGGCTGGAAACACCATATATTTT